This passage covers 9 T cell receptor beta chains from one sample sequenced in a study of T cells in Graves' hyperthyroidism and ophthalmopathy. From RNA transcripts, TCR beta CDR3 regions were amplified. The TCR CDR3 was amplified in a first-round RT-PCR using the HTBI primer set. TCRdb re-analysed the multiplex PCR reads in MiXCR, keeping a single row per CDR3 protein. Of some 200,000 distinct CDR3 sequences in the sample, roughly a sixth were seen once. Sequencing was carried out using blood. Source of these receptors: a man aged 50-59 years with Graves' hyperthyroidism.

The genes are TRBV12-5 and TRBJ2-7; 8 bases match TRBD1. The J segment lost 2 bases and the V segment lost 2 bases, leaving 11 bases of the junction unmatched. The germline gives CDR1 LGHNT, CDR2 FRNRAP. The CDR3 totals 17 residues. The CDR3 bases are TGTGCTAGTGGTTTGTCCCCGCGGGGCAGGGGGCCCTACGAGCAGTACTTC. Its protein is CASGLSPRGRGPYEQYF.

The V and J genes are TRBV13 and TRBJ2-4, with D tentatively TRBD2 (5 bases). This CDR3 spans 12 amino acids. Per germline, CDR1 PRHDT and CDR2 FYEKMQ (reference sequence). V shed 5 bases and J shed 8 bases, with 10 bases lying between them. CDR3 nucleotide sequence: TGTGCCAGCAGCCGCGGGTGGGACATTCAGTACTTC. Amino acid sequence: CASSRGWDIQYF. The full variable domain, its missing parts supplied by reference TRBV13 and TRBJ2-4, is AAGVIQSPRHLIKEKRETATLKCYPIPRHDTVYWYQQGPGQDPQFLISFYEKMQSDKGSIPDRFSAQQFSDYHSELNMSSLELGDSALYFCASSRGWDIQYFGAGTRLSVL.

The chain is built from TRBV20-1 and TRBJ1-1, with 9 positions matching TRBD1. The germline CDR1 and CDR2 sequences are DFQATT and SNEGSKA (reference sequence). The CDR3 is 12 amino acids. Here the CDR3 reads CQAGQGNTEAFF. DNA of the CDR3: TGCCAAGCGGGACAGGGGAACACTGAAGCTTTCTTT.

Remarks on this clonotype: Germline and junction disagree at one end, which may indicate a read error. The chain couples TRBV7-9 to TRBJ2-3; D is undetermined. The CDR3 is 13 residues long. Germline CDR1 is SEHNR and CDR2 is FQNEAQ (reference sequence). CDR3 residues: CASTLAVTDTQYF. In DNA form, the CDR3 reads TGTGCCAGCACCTTAGCCGTCACAGATACGCAGTATTTT.

This clonotype was seen more than once but under ten times. This chain uses TRBV19 with TRBJ2-3; 7 nucleotides align to TRBD2. Looked up from germline, CDR1 is LNHDA and CDR2 is SQIVND (reference sequence). CDR3 length equals 15 residues. V was clipped by 5 bases and J by 5 bases; unmatched bases: 10. The CDR3 DNA reads as TGTGCCAGTAGTGGGGGTGCGGGAGTTGGAGATACGCAGTATTTT. Translated: CASSGGAGVGDTQYF. The whole variable domain, filled in from reference TRBV19 and TRBJ2-3, reads DGGITQSPKYLFRKEGQNVTLSCEQNLNHDAMYWYRQDPGQGLRLIYYSQIVNDFQKGDIAEGYSVSREKKESFPLTVTSAQKNPTAFYLCASSGGAGVGDTQYFGPGTRLTVL.

This clonotype has a count of ten or more. The chain combines TRBV7-9 with TRBJ2-7; the D is unclear. The CDR3 extends over 14 amino acids. From germline, CDR1 is SEHNR and CDR2 FQNEAQ (reference sequence). The ends were cut back, 0 bases at V and 7 bases at J, with 13 bases in the middle. In nucleotides, the CDR3 is TGTGCCAGCAGCTTAGCGCTAATTGGGCCTGAGCAGTACTTC. Translation: CASSLALIGPEQYF.

The chain couples TRBV19 to TRBJ1-5; 8 nucleotides agree with TRBD1. With V trimmed by 3 bases and J by 6 bases, 7 bases remained unmatched. Germline-derived CDR1 and CDR2 are LNHDA and SQIVND (reference sequence). The CDR3 consists of 15 residues. The CDR3 reads CASSILGTGSQPQHF. Here the CDR3 DNA reads TGTGCCAGTAGTATCCTAGGGACAGGCTCTCAGCCCCAGCATTTT.

This chain uses TRBV12-3 or TRBV12-4 with TRBJ2-5; D not resolved. This CDR3 region has 13 residues. Trimming took 3 bases from V and 3 from J, leaving 8 bases between them. The CDR3 sequence: CASSFMRKETQYF. CDR3 DNA sequence: TGTGCCAGCAGTTTCATGAGGAAAGAGACCCAGTACTTC.

This clonotype was detected a few times. The chain is built from TRBV7-2 and TRBJ2-6; TRBD1 agrees at 9 bases. V shed 6 bases, J shed 0 bases, and the junction held 6 bases outside the gene matches. This CDR3 has 17 residues. The germline V gene encodes CDR1 SGHTA and CDR2 FQGNSA. CDR3: CASSTGTGPSGANVLTF. The DNA for the CDR3 is TGTGCCAGCAGTACCGGGACAGGGCCCTCTGGGGCCAACGTCCTGACTTTC.